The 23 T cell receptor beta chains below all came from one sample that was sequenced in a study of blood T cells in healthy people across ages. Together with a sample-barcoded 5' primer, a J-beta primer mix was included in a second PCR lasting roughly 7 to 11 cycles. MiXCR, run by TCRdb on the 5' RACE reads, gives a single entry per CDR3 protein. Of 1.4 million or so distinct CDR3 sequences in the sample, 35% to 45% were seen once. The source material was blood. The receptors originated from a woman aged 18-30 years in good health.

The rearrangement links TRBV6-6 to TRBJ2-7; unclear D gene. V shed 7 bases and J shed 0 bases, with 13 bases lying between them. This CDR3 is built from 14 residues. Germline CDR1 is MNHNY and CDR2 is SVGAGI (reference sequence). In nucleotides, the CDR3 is TGTGCCAGCACCCACGCCAGGTCCTCCTACGAGCAGTACTTC. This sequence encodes CASTHARSSYEQYF.

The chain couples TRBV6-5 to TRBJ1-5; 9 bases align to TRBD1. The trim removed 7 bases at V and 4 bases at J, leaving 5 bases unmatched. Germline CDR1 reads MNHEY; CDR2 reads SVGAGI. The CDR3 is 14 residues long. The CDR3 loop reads CASKTDRGNQPQHF. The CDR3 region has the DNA TGTGCCAGCAAAACCGACAGGGGGAATCAGCCCCAGCATTTT.

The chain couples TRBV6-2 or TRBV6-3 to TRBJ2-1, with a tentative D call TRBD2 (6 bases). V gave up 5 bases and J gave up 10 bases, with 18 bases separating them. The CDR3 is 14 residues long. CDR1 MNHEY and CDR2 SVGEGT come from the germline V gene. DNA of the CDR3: TGTGCCAGCAGTGGGGACTCGGGAGTAGGGGAGCAGTTCTTC. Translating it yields CASSGDSGVGEQFF.

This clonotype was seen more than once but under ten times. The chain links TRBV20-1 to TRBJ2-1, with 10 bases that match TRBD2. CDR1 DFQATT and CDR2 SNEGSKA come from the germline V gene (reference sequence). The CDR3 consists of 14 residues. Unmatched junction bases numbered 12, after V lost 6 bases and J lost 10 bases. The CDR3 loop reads CSARGVAGGWEQFF. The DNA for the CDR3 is TGCAGTGCCCGAGGAGTAGCGGGGGGCTGGGAGCAGTTCTTC.

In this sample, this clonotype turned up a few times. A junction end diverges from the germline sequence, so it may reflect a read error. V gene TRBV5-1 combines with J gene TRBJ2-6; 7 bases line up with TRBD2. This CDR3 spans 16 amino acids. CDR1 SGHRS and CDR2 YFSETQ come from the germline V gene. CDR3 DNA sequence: TGTGCCAGCAGCTTAGCGGGCCATTCTGGGGCCAACGTCCTGACTTTC. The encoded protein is CASSLAGHSGANVLTF.

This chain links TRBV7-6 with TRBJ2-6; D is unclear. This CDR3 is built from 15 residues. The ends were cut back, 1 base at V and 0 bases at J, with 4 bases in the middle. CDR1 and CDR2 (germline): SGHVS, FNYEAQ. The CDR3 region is CASSLGFSGANVLTF. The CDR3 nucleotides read TGTGCCAGCAGCTTAGGATTCTCTGGGGCCAACGTCCTGACTTTC.

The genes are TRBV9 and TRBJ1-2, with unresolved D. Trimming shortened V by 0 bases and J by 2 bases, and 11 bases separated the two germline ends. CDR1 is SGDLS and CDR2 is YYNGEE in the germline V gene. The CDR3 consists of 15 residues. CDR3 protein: CASSVVGGLNYGYTF. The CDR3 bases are TGTGCCAGCAGCGTAGTTGGTGGGCTCAACTATGGCTACACCTTC.

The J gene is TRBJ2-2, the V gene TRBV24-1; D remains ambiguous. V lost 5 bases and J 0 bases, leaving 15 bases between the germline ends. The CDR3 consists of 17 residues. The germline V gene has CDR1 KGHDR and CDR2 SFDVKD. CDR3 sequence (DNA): TGTGCCACCAGTGGAGTCCCGCCCTATACGAACACCGGGGAGCTGTTTTTT. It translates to CATSGVPPYTNTGELFF.

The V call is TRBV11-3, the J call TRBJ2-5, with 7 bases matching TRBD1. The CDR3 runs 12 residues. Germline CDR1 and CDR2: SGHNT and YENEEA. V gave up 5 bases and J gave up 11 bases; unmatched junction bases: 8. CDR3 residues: CASSGDSTEQYF. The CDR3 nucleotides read TGTGCCAGCAGCGGGGACAGCACTGAGCAGTACTTC.

The CDR3 nucleotides read TGTGCCAGCAGCCCGCTATTTGGGACCAACCAAGAGACCCAGTACTTC. As protein: CASSPLFGTNQETQYF. V usage is TRBV11-2 and J usage is TRBJ2-5; either TRBD1 or TRBD2 may supply D (5 bases each). The CDR3 has 16 residues. Between the trimmed V and J ends, which lost 5 bases and 0 bases, there was a span of 16 bases. CDR1 is SGHAT and CDR2 is FQNNGV in the germline V gene.

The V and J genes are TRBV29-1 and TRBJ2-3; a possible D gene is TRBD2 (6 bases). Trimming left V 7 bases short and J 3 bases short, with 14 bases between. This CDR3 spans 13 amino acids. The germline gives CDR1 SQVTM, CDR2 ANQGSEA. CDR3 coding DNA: TGCAGCGCCAAACGGGGGAGGACAGATACGCAGTATTTT. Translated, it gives CSAKRGRTDTQYF.

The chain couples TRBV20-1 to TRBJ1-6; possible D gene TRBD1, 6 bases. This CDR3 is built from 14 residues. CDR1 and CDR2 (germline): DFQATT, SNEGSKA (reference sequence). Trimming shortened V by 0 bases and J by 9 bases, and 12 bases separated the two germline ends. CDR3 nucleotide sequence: TGCAGTGCTAGAGAAGCAGGGGAAGTTTCACCCCTCCACTTT. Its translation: CSAREAGEVSPLHF.

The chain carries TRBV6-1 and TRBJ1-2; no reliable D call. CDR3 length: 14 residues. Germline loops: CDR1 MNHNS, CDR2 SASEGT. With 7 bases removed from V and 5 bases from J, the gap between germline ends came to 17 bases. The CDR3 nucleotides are TGTGCCAGCACTCCCGGCGGTTCTGGGTATGGCTACACCTTC. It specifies CASTPGGSGYGYTF.

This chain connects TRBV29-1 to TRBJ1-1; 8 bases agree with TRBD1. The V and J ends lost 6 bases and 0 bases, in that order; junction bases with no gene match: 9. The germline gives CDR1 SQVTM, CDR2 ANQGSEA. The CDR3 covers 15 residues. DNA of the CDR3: TGCAGCGTCGATGCCGGGACAGGAATGAACACTGAAGCTTTCTTT. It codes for CSVDAGTGMNTEAFF.

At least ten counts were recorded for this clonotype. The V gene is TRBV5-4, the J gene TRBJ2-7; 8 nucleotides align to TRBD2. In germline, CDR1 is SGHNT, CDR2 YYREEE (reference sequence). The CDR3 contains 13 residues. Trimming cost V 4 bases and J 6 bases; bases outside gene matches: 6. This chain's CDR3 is CASSPGLAVEQYF. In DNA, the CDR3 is TGTGCCAGCAGCCCTGGACTAGCAGTCGAGCAGTACTTC.

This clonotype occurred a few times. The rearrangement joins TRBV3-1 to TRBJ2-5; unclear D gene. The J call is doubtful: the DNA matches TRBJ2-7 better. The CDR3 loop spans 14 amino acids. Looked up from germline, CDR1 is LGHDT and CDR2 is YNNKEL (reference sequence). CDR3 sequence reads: CASSPSGLPYEQYF. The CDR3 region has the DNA TGTGCCAGCAGCCCTTCAGGCCTACCCTACGAGCAGTACTTC.

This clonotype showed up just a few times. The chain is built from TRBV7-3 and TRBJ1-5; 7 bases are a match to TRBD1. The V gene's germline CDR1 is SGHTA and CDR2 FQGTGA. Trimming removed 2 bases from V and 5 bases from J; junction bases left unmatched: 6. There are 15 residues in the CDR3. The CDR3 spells CASSLFTGAYQPQHF. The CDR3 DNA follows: TGTGCCAGCAGCTTATTCACAGGGGCCTATCAGCCCCAGCATTTT.

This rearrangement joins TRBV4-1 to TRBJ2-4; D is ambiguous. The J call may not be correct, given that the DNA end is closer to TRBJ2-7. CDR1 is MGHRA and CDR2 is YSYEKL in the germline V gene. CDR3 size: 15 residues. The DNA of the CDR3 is TGCGCCAGCAGCCATATACACCAGGCTACCTACGAGCAGTACTTC. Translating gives CASSHIHQATYEQYF.

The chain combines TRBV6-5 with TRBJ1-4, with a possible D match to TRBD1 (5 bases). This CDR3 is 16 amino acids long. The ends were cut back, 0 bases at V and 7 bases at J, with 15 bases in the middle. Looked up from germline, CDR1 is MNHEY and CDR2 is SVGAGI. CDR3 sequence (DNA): TGTGCCAGCAGTTACTCTGGTGGGGGGATCAGTGAAAAACTGTTTTTT. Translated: CASSYSGGGISEKLFF.

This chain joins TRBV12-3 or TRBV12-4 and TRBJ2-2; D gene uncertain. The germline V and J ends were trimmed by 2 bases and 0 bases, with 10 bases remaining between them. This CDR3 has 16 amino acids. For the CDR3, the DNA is TGTGCCAGCAGTTTAAGTCCCCATACGAACACCGGGGAGCTGTTTTTT. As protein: CASSLSPHTNTGELFF.

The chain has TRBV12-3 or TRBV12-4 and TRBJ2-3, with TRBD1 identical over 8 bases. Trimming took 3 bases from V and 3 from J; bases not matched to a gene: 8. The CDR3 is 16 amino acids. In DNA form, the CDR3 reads TGTGCCAGCAGTTTGACCCCAGGGGGCATAACAGATACGCAGTATTTT. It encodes CASSLTPGGITDTQYF.

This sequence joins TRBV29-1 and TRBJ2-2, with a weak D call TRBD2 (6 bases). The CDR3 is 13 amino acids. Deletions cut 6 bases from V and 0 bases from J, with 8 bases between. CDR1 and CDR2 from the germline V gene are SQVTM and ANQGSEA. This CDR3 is CSVGLSNTGELFF. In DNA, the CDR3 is TGCAGCGTGGGACTTTCGAACACCGGGGAGCTGTTTTTT.

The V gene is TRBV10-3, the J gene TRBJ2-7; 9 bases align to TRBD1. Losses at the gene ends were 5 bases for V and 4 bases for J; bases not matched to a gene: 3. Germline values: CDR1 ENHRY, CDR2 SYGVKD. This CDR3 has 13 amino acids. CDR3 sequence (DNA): TGTGCCATCAGTTCCGGGACAGGGTACGAGCAGTACTTC. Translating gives CAISSGTGYEQYF.